This TCR beta chain was documented in a study of T cell repertoires in cytomegalovirus infection. Whole-study results and caveats: Summed frequency of public TCR beta families distinguished CMV carriers with the relevant HLA. HLA-C-restricted CMV-specific TCR beta clonotypes were dominant in the ex vivo response.

TCRdb itself ran the reads through MiXCR, one entry per CDR3 protein. The sample includes approximately 500,000 distinct CDR3 sequences, about 11% of them seen just once. Comment on this clonotype: Its antigen remains unknown.

The CDR3 contains 14 residues. Germline CDR1 reads MNHNY; CDR2 reads SVGAGI (reference sequence). Trimming cost V 7 bases and J 5 bases, with 17 bases left between them. The clonotype was recovered from a human donor in good health (CMV status not recorded). Some clones in this sample may be carry-over from other donors' samples. This chain connects TRBV6-6 to TRBJ2-5, with D perhaps given as TRBD1 or TRBD2 (6 bases each). Sequences were obtained from PBMCs. This CDR3 is CASTPRGHGETQYF. CDR3 nucleotide sequence: TGTGCCAGCACCCCTCGGGGGCATGGGGAGACCCAGTACTTC.